This T cell receptor beta chain derives from a study of control samples from healthy donors and cancer patients. V dropped 3 bases and J dropped 7 bases, with 13 bases sitting between them. The CDR3 covers 13 residues. Germline V gene data show CDR1 as MNHEY and CDR2 as SMNVEV (reference sequence). The data were produced by immunoSEQ multiplex PCR, yet TCRdb's version contains in-frame clones alone and is incomplete. The data hold around 100,000 clones, with about 90% observed a single time. This sequence originates from a woman in her forties or fifties in good health. Sequenced: blood. The chain couples TRBV27 to TRBJ2-7; D is ambiguous. CDR3 sequence reads: CASSFRTFGEQYV. The CDR3 region has the DNA TGTGCCAGCAGTTTCCGGACCTTTGGTGAGCAGTACGTC.